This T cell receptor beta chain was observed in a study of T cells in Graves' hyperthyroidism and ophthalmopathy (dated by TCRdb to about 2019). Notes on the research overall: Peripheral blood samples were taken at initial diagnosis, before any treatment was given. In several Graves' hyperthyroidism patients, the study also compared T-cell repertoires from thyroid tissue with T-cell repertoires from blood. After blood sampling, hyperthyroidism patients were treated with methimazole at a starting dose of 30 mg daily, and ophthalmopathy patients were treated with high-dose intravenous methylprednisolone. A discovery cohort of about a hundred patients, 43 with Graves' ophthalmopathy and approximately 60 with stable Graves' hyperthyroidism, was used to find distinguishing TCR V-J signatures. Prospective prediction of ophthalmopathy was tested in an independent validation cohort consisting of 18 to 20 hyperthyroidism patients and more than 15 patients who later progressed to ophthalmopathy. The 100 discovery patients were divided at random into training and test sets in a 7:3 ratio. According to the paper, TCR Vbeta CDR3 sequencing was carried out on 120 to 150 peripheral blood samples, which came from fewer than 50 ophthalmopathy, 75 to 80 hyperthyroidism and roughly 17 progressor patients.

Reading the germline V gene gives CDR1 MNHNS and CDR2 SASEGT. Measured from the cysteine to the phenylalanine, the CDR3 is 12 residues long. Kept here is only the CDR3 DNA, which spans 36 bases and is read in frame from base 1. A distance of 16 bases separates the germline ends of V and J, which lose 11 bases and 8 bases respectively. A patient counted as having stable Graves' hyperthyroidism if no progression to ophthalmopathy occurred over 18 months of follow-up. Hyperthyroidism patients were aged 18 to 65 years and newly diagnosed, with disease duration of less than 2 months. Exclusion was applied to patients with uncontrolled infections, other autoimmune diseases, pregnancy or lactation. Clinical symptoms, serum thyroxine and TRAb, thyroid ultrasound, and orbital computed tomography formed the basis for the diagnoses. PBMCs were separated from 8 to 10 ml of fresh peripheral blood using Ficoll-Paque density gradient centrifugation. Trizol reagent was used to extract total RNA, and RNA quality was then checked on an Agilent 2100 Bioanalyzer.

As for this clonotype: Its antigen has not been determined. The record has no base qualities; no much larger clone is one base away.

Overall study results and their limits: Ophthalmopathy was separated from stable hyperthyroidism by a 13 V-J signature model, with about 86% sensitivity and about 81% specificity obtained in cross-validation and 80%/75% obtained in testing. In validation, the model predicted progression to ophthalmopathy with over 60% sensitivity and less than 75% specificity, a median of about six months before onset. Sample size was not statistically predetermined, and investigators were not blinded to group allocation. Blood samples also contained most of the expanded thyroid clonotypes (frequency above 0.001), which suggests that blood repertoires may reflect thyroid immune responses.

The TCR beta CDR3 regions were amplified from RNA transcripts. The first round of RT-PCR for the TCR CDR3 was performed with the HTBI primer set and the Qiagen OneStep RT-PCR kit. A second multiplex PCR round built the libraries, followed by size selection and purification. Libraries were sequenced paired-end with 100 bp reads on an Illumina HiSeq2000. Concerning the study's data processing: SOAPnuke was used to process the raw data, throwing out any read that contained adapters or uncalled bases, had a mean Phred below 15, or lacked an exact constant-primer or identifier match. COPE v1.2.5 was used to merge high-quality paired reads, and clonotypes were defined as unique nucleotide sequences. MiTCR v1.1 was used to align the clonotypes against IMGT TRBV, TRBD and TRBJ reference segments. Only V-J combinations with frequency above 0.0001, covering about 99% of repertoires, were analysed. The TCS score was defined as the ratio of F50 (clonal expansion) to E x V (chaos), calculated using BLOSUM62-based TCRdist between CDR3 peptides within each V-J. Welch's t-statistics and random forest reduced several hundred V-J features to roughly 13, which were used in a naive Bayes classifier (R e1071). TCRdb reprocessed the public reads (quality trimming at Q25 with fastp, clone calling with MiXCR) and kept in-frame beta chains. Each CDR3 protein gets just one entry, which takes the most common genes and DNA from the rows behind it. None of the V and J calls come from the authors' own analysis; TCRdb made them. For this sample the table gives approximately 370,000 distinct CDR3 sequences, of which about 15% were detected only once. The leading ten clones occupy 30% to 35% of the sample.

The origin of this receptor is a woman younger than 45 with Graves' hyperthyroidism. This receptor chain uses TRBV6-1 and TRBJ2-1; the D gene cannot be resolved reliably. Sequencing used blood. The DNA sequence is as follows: TGTGCCGCCTCCCCTCTAGGCTATGAGCAGTTCTTC. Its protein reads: CAASPLGYEQFF.